The entry below describes one T cell receptor beta chain. Trimming removed 4 bases from V and 1 base from J; junction bases left unmatched: 6. There are 15 residues in the CDR3. The germline CDR1 and CDR2 sequences are LNHDA and SQIVND (reference sequence). This record comes from a study of blood T cell repertoires in COVID-19. Study-level information: COVID-19 samples, acute and convalescent, were from the United States, Italy and Spain. The analysed material was cDNA or gDNA that came from T cells, B-cell-depleted T cells, or PBMCs.

Authors' analysis steps: Estimation of nucleated cell counts was performed using reference gene primer amplification. Sequenced by immunoSEQ multiplex PCR; TCRdb stores in-frame clones only, minus some. The V and J calls and clone size come from that table; D and trimming were worked out from the DNA. The table shows under 450,000 clones, with more than 75% occurring only once. The V and J genes are TRBV19 and TRBJ2-5; 7 bases align to TRBD1. The sequence came from a human donor with acute or convalescent COVID-19. The donor label of this sample is uncertain. The sequenced sample consisted of peripheral blood. CDR3 residues: CASSSPGTAQETQYF. CDR3 bases: TGTGCCAGTAGTAGCCCCGGGACAGCCCAAGAGACCCAGTACTTC.